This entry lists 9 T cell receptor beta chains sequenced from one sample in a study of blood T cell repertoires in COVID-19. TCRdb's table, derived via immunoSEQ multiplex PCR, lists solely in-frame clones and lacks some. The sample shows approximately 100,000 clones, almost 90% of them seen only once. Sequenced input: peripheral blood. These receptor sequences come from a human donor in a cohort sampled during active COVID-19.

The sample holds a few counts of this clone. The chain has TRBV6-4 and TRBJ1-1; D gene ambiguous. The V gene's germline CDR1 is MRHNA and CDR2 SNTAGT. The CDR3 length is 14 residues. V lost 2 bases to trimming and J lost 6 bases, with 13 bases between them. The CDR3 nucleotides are TGTGCCAGCAGTGACACCGGGTCGGTGGCTGAAGCTTTCTTT. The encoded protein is CASSDTGSVAEAFF.

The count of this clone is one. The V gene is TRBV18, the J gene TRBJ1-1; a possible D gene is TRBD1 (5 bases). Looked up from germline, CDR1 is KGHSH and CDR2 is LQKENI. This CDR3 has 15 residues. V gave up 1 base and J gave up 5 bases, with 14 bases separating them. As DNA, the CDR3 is TGTGCCAGCTCACCACTCATAACGGGGGTTACTGAAGCTTTCTTT. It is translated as CASSPLITGVTEAFF. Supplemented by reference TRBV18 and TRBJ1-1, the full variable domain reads NAGVMQNPRHLVRRRGQEARLRCSPMKGHSHVYWYRQLPEEGLKFMVYLQKENIIDESGMPKERFSAEFPKEGPSILRIQQVVRGDSAAYFCASSPLITGVTEAFFGQGTRLTVV.

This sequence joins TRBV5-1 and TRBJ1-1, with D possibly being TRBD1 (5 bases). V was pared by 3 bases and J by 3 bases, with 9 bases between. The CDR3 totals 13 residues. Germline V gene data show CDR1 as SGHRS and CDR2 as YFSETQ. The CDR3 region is CASSSMTDTEAFF. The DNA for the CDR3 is TGCGCCAGCAGCTCGATGACAGACACTGAAGCTTTCTTT.

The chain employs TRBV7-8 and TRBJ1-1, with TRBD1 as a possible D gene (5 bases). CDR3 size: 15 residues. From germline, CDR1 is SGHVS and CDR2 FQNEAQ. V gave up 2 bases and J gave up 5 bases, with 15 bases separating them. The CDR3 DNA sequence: TGTGCCAGCAGCTTATATAAGGGGTTGGGGACTGAAGCTTTCTTT. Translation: CASSLYKGLGTEAFF.

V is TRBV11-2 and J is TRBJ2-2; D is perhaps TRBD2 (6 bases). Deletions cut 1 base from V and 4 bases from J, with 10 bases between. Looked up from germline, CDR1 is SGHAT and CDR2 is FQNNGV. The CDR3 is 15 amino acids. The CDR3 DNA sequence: TGTGCCAGCAGCTTAGGGGTACTAGCCACCGGGGAGCTGTTTTTT. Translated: CASSLGVLATGELFF.

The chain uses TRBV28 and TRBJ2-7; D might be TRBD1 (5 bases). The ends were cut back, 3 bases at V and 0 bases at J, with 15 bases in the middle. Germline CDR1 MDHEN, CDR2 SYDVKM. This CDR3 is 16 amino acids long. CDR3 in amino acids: CASSFPSGLGSYEQYF. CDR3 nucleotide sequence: TGTGCCAGCAGTTTCCCGTCAGGGCTAGGCTCCTACGAGCAGTACTTC.

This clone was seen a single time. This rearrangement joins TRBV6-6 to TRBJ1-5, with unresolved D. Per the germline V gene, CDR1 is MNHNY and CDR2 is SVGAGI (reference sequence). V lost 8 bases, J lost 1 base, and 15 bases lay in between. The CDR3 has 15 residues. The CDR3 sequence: CASYKGRGSNQPQHF. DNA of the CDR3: TGTGCCAGCTATAAGGGCCGGGGAAGCAATCAGCCCCAGCATTTT.

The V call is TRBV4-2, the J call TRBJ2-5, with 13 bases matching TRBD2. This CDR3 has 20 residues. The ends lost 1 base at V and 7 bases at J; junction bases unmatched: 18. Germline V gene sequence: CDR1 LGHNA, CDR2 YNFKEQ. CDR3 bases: TGTGCCAGCAGCCAAGGGCGCATGGGACTAGCGGGAACCCCATTGTGGACCCAGTACTTC. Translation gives CASSQGRMGLAGTPLWTQYF.

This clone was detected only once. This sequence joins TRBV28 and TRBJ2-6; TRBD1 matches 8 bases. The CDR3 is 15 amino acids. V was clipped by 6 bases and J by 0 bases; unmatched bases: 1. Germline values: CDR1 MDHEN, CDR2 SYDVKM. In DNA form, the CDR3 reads TGTGCCAGCAGGGACAGGGCCTCTGGGGCCAACGTCCTGACTTTC. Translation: CASRDRASGANVLTF.